This T cell receptor (beta chain) emerged from a study of blood T cells in healthy people across ages. General study results and limits: TCR beta diversity per million T cells fell roughly linearly with age.

The sample holds a few counts of this clonotype. Its matching antigen is unknown. A J-beta primer mix and a sample-barcoded 5' primer were used in a second PCR of about 7 to 11 cycles. Using its own MiXCR run on the 5' RACE reads, TCRdb lists one record per CDR3 protein. Of 600,000 or so distinct CDR3 sequences in the sample, about 30% are singletons; the top ten hold about 15%. Between the trimmed V and J ends, which lost 5 bases and 1 base, there was a span of 11 bases. The CDR3 covers 14 residues. Germline V gene data show CDR1 as MNHEY and CDR2 as SVGAGI. Every donor contributed about 10 milliliters of peripheral blood by blood draw. Extraction of total RNA produced a minimum of 5 micrograms from each sample.

The sequence derives from a woman aged 80 or older in good health. The sequenced sample was blood. The V call is TRBV6-5, the J call TRBJ2-5; D remains ambiguous. CDR3 coding DNA: TGTGCCAGCAGTGATTCCTGGGGCCAAGAGACCCAGTACTTC. This gives the protein CASSDSWGQETQYF.